A selection of T cell receptor beta chains follows, all from one sample in a study of long-term antiretroviral therapy in people with HIV. Clones were sequenced by immunoSEQ multiplex PCR, and TCRdb holds only the in-frame ones, with some missing. The sample holds 20,000 to 30,000 clones; about 80% are singletons and the top ten take about 5.8%. The specimen was unsorted PBMCs, collected 0.7 years before starting antiretroviral therapy. These receptors were taken from a man aged 25-45 years with HIV. The CDR3 runs from the conserved cysteine through the conserved F or W. D genes are given only for firm matches. The size field is filled for only some rows; it gives once, few, many or a size class.

J,size,D,V,DNA,CDR3
TRBJ2-7,NA,NA,TRBV5-1,TGCGCCAGCAGCTCGGGACGGCCATACGAGCAGTACTTC,CASSSGRPYEQYF
TRBJ2-3,NA,NA,TRBV21-1,TGTGCCAGCAGCAAATGGGCTAGCGGGAAAGTGTCGGCAGATACGCAGTATTTT,CASSKWASGKVSADTQYF
TRBJ2-7,NA,TRBD1,TRBV11-3,TGTGCCAGCAGCGCCACGCGGTACGGGACAGGGTACTACGAGCAGTACTTC,CASSATRYGTGYYEQYF
TRBJ1-2,NA,NA,TRBV13,TGTGCCAGCAGCTTGACAGATAGAGCTTATGGCTACACCTTC,CASSLTDRAYGYTF
TRBJ1-2,once,TRBD1,TRBV5-1,TGCGCCAGCAGCTTGAGGGCAGGGGGCAGGAATGGCTACACCTTC,CASSLRAGGRNGYTF
TRBJ2-5,once,NA,TRBV5-1,TGCGCCAGCAGCTTGGCCTTCACAGGTACCCAACAAGAGACCCAGTACTTC,CASSLAFTGTQQETQYF
TRBJ2-7,NA,NA,TRBV14,TGTGCCAGCAGCCAAGAAGGATGGTACAGAGAGCAGTACTTC,CASSQEGWYREQYF
TRBJ2-7,NA,TRBD2,TRBV29-1,TGCAGCGTCCTAGCGGACTCCTACGAGCAGTACTTC,CSVLADSYEQYF
TRBJ2-5,NA,NA,TRBV7-3,TGTGCCAGCAGCTTATGGGGACAAGAGACCCAGTACTTC,CASSLWGQETQYF
TRBJ2-1,NA,TRBD2,TRBV10-3,TGTGCCATCAGCGCGACTAGCGGGAGATCCAATGAGCAGTTCTTC,CAISATSGRSNEQFF
TRBJ1-6,NA,NA,TRBV19,TGTGCCAGTAGTATCGGACAGAGAGATTCACCCCTCCACTTT,CASSIGQRDSPLHF
TRBJ1-2,once,NA,TRBV7-2,TGTGCCAGCAGCTTAGCCTGGGGGGCTAACTATGGCTACACCTTC,CASSLAWGANYGYTF
TRBJ1-6,once,TRBD1,TRBV27,TGTGCCAGCAGTTTAAGGGGACAGCCCCCCCTATCCGGCCAGTTCCCCCTCCACTTT,CASSLRGQPPLSGQFPLHF
TRBJ2-3,few,NA,TRBV7-2,TGTGCCAGCAGCTTAGTTCAGCAGGTGTGGTCAGATACGCAGTATTTT,CASSLVQQVWSDTQYF
TRBJ2-1,NA,TRBD2,TRBV28,TGTGCCAGCAGTTTTGGTCGTCGGGCTAGCGGGAGGGCCGCCTACAATGAGCAGTTCTTC,CASSFGRRASGRAAYNEQFF
TRBJ1-2,NA,NA,TRBV28,TGTGCCAGCAGTTTGGGAGGGCCGGGGAACTATGGCTACACCTTC,CASSLGGPGNYGYTF
TRBJ2-1,NA,NA,TRBV27,TGTGCCAGCAGTTTGGGAGGGGGAACCTACAATGAGCAGTTCTTC,CASSLGGGTYNEQFF
TRBJ2-2,NA,TRBD2,TRBV7-3,TGTGCCAGCAGCCCGAAGTGGGGGGCTAGCGGGGGTCTAATAAACACCGGGGAGCTGTTTTTT,CASSPKWGASGGLINTGELFF
TRBJ2-2,few,NA,TRBV10-3,TGTGCCATCAGTGAGGGAGGGGTGGCCGGGGAGCTGTTTTTT,CAISEGGVAGELFF
TRBJ1-4,NA,NA,TRBV28,TGTGCCAGCAGTACCCCGGGGGATGAAAAACTGTTTTTT,CASSTPGDEKLFF
TRBJ2-5,NA,TRBD1,TRBV28,TGTGCCAGCAAAACGACAGGGGTCCAAGAGACCCAGTACTTC,CASKTTGVQETQYF
TRBJ1-3,NA,NA,TRBV6-5,TGTGCCAGCAGCCCCCGGGGCGCTGTTGGTACCATATATTTT,CASSPRGAVGTIYF